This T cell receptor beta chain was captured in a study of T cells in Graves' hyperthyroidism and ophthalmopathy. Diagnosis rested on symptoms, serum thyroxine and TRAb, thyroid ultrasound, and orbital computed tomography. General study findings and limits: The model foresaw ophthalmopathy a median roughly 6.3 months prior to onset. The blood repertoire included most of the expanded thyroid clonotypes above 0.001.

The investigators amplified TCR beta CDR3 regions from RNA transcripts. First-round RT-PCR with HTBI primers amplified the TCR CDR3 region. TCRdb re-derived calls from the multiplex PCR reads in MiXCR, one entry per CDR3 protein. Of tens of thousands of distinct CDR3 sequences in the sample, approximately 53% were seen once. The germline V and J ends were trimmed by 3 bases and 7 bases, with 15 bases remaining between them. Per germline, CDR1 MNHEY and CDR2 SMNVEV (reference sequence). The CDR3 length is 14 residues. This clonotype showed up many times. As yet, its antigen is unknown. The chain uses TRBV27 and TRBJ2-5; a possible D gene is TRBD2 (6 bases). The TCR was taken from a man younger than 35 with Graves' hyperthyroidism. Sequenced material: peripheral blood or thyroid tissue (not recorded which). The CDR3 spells CASSLEGRGATQYF. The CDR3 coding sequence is TGTGCCAGCAGTTTGGAGGGACGTGGGGCGACCCAGTACTTC.